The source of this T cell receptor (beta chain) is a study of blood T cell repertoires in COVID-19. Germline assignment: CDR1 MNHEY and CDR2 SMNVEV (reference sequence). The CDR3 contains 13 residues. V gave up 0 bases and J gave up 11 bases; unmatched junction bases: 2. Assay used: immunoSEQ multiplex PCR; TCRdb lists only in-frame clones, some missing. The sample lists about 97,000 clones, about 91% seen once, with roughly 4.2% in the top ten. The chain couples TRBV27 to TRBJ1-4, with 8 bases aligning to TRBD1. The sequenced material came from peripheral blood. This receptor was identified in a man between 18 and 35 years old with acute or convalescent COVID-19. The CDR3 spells CASSLSGQGKLFF. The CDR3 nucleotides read TGTGCCAGCAGTTTATCCGGACAGGGTAAACTGTTTTTT.